A single sample gave rise to the 29 T cell receptor beta chains below, sequenced in a study of OX40 agonist ivuxolimab in advanced cancers. Clones were sequenced by immunoSEQ multiplex PCR, and TCRdb holds only the in-frame ones, with some missing. The data show about 45,000 clones, roughly 90% seen once. Material: CD4+ or CD8+ T cells sorted from blood, obtained in a trial of the OX40 agonist ivuxolimab. All receptors derive from an adult with an advanced solid tumor such as melanoma, head and neck, liver or kidney cancer.

The chain uses TRBV19 and TRBJ2-7; tentatively, D is TRBD1 or TRBD2 (6 bases each). The CDR3 is 13 residues long. Germline CDR1 LNHDA, CDR2 SQIVND (reference sequence). V lost 9 bases, J lost 1 base, and 13 bases lay in between. DNA of the CDR3: TGTGCCAGCTCCGGAGGGGGATCCTACGAGCAGTACTTC. Protein product: CASSGGGSYEQYF.

J is TRBJ2-1 and V is TRBV10-2, with D perhaps matching TRBD1 (6 bases). The germline gives CDR1 WSHSY, CDR2 SAAADI. With 3 bases removed from V and 3 bases from J, the gap between germline ends came to 9 bases. There are 14 residues in the CDR3. The CDR3: CASSEQGSYNEQFF. As DNA, the CDR3 is TGCGCCAGCAGTGAACAGGGTAGCTACAATGAGCAGTTCTTC.

The chain has TRBV6-1 and TRBJ1-6; 11 bases align to TRBD1. The CDR3 loop spans 15 amino acids. J was trimmed by 5 bases and V by 7 bases; bases with no gene match: 4. Germline CDR1 MNHNS, CDR2 SASEGT. DNA of the CDR3: TGTGCCAGCACAGGACAGGGGGCAAATAATTCACCCCTCCACTTT. This codes for CASTGQGANNSPLHF.

The chain employs TRBV2 and TRBJ2-3, with unresolved D. Germline lookup yields CDR1 SNHLY and CDR2 FYNNEI. V was shortened by 0 bases and J by 6 bases, with 13 bases between the two germline ends. The CDR3 sequence is 15 residues long. The CDR3 is CASSEATQLGDTQYF. In DNA form, the CDR3 reads TGTGCCAGCAGTGAAGCGACGCAGCTCGGGGATACGCAGTATTTT.

J is TRBJ2-2 and V is TRBV5-8, with a possible D match to TRBD2 (5 bases). This CDR3 has 15 residues. V shed 5 bases and J shed 3 bases, with 14 bases lying between them. CDR1 SGHTS and CDR2 YDEGEE come from the germline V gene. Here the CDR3 reads CASSVPEGDTGELFF. CDR3 bases: TGTGCCAGCAGTGTCCCCGAGGGCGACACCGGGGAGCTGTTTTTT.

The chain uses TRBV27 and TRBJ1-1, with D possibly being TRBD1 (5 bases). Per the germline V gene, CDR1 is MNHEY and CDR2 is SMNVEV (reference sequence). The CDR3 contains 12 residues. Trimming pared 5 bases from V and 6 bases from J, leaving 10 bases between. The CDR3 nucleotides are TGTGCCAGCAGTCAGGGAACAGCTGAAGCTTTCTTT. It yields the protein CASSQGTAEAFF.

The rearrangement links TRBV27 to TRBJ1-1; 8 bases map to TRBD1. V dropped 0 bases and J dropped 1; count of bases not matched to a gene: 1. This CDR3 is built from 15 residues. In germline, CDR1 is MNHEY, CDR2 SMNVEV (reference sequence). As DNA, the CDR3 is TGTGCCAGCAGTTTATCCGACAGGGGGAACACTGAAGCTTTCTTT. It specifies CASSLSDRGNTEAFF.

The V and J genes are TRBV9 and TRBJ2-3; D is unclear. V dropped 2 bases and J dropped 5 bases, with 3 bases sitting between them. Per the germline V gene, CDR1 is SGDLS and CDR2 is YYNGEE. This CDR3 has 11 amino acids. The CDR3 nucleotides read TGTGCCAGCAGCGTGGGAGATACGCAGTATTTT. It translates to CASSVGDTQYF.

The V call is TRBV9, the J call TRBJ1-1; D not resolved. Germline lookup yields CDR1 SGDLS and CDR2 YYNGEE. The CDR3 length is 9 residues. V was pared by 4 bases and J by 6 bases, with 1 base between. The CDR3 reads CASSPEAFF. The CDR3 region has the DNA TGTGCCAGCAGCCCTGAAGCTTTCTTT.

CDR3 sequence reads: CASSPRGQESTDTQYF. DNA of the CDR3: TGTGCCAGCAGTCCTAGGGGACAGGAGAGCACAGATACGCAGTATTTT. V is TRBV6-4 and J is TRBJ2-3; 8 nucleotides agree with TRBD1. V lost 5 bases to trimming and J lost 0 bases; unmatched junction nucleotides: 7. CDR3 length: 16 residues. Germline V CDR1 and CDR2: MRHNA, SNTAGT.

The rearrangement uses TRBV11-2 and TRBJ1-1, with 9 bases that match TRBD1. The CDR3 is 14 amino acids. CDR1 SGHAT and CDR2 FQNNGV come from the germline V gene. Trimming removed 5 bases from V and 7 bases from J; junction bases left unmatched: 8. CDR3 sequence: CASSMRTGAVEAFF. Here the CDR3 DNA reads TGTGCCAGCAGCATGCGGACAGGGGCCGTTGAAGCTTTCTTT. The full variable domain, with the rest looked up from reference TRBV11-2 and TRBJ1-1, is EAGVAQSPRYKIIEKRQSVAFWCNPISGHATLYWYQQILGQGPKLLIQFQNNGVVDDSQLPKDRFSAERLKGVDSTLKIQPAKLEDSAVYLCASSMRTGAVEAFFGQGTRLTVV.

V and J are TRBV27 and TRBJ2-7; D not certain. The V end lost 6 bases, the J end lost 3 bases, and 18 bases lay between the germline ends. This CDR3 has 15 amino acids. Looked up from germline, CDR1 is MNHEY and CDR2 is SMNVEV (reference sequence). As DNA, the CDR3 is TGTGCCAGCAGCTGGGCACCCGGTATGAGCTACGAGCAGTACTTC. It encodes CASSWAPGMSYEQYF.

V usage is TRBV2 and J usage is TRBJ2-5, with D unclear. Germline V gene sequence: CDR1 SNHLY, CDR2 FYNNEI. The CDR3 contains 14 residues. Trimming stripped 3 bases from V and 2 bases from J, with 10 bases between. The CDR3: CASSEWVEQETQYF. For the CDR3, the DNA is TGTGCCAGCAGTGAGTGGGTGGAGCAAGAGACCCAGTACTTC.

Comments on this clone: At one end, the junction sequence differs from germline, possibly due to a read error. This chain links TRBV9 with TRBJ2-7; the match to TRBD2 covers 8 bases. Germline CDR1 is SGDLS and CDR2 is YYNGEE. The CDR3 is made up of 12 amino acids. DNA of the CDR3: TGTGCCAGCAGCCTCCGAGCGGGGGAGGAGGGCTTC. Its translation is CASSLRAGEEGF.

The J gene is TRBJ2-3, the V gene TRBV7-9, with D perhaps matching TRBD2 (7 bases). V lost 5 bases to trimming and J lost 3 bases, with 15 bases between them. Germline lookup yields CDR1 SEHNR and CDR2 FQNEAQ (reference sequence). The CDR3 has 15 residues. As DNA, the CDR3 is TGTGCCAGCAGCCAGACGGGGGGCAAAACAGATACGCAGTATTTT. As protein: CASSQTGGKTDTQYF.

V usage is TRBV11-3 and J usage is TRBJ2-3, with 7 bases identical to TRBD1. The germline gives CDR1 SGHNT, CDR2 YENEEA. CDR3 length: 14 amino acids. V shed 5 bases, J shed 5 bases, and the junction held 7 bases outside the gene matches. The CDR3 loop reads CASSEGAGIDTQYF. The CDR3 DNA follows: TGTGCCAGCAGCGAGGGGGCTGGTATAGATACGCAGTATTTT.

V is TRBV6-5 and J is TRBJ1-5; D is unclear. The ends were cut back, 2 bases at V and 0 bases at J, with 5 bases in the middle. Looked up from germline, CDR1 is MNHEY and CDR2 is SVGAGI. This CDR3 contains 14 residues. CDR3 loop: CASSYKNSNQPQHF. In nucleotides, the CDR3 is TGTGCCAGCAGTTACAAGAATAGCAATCAGCCCCAGCATTTT.

As concerns this clone: This CDR3 is also generated by other DNA sequences in the sample. The chain links TRBV6-1 to TRBJ1-4, with D hard to call. The V end lost 5 bases, the J end lost 0 bases, and 10 bases lay between the germline ends. Germline CDR1 reads MNHNS; CDR2 reads SASEGT. There are 15 residues in the CDR3. CDR3 amino acids: CASSSGPATNEKLFF. CDR3 bases: TGTGCCAGCAGTTCGGGCCCTGCAACTAATGAAAAACTGTTTTTT.

The CDR3 bases are TGTGCCAGCAACGGACGGTACGAGCAGTACTTC. This encodes CASNGRYEQYF. The gene calls are TRBV2 and TRBJ2-7; no clear D gene. Per the germline V gene, CDR1 is SNHLY and CDR2 is FYNNEI. CDR3 length: 11 residues. Trimming took off 7 bases at V and 4 bases at J, with 8 bases between the two ends.

This clone was recorded a few times. The chain couples TRBV18 to TRBJ1-1; D perhaps matches TRBD1 (5 bases). V was cut by 6 bases and J by 5 bases, with 16 bases left in between. Per the germline V gene, CDR1 is KGHSH and CDR2 is LQKENI. This CDR3 is built from 14 residues. The CDR3 loop reads CASSHSGGRTEAFF. The CDR3 bases are TGTGCCAGCTCCCATAGTGGGGGAAGGACTGAAGCTTTCTTT.

This clone appeared a few times. The chain has TRBV27 and TRBJ2-1; a weak D match, TRBD1 (5 bases). Germline V CDR1 and CDR2: MNHEY, SMNVEV (reference sequence). The CDR3 extends over 12 amino acids. Trimming cost V 8 bases and J 5 bases, with 10 bases left between them. In DNA form, the CDR3 reads TGTGCCAGCGGGGCTGGGGACAATGAGCAGTTCTTC. Translated: CASGAGDNEQFF.

As DNA, the CDR3 is TGTGCCAGCAGGCCCCGGACAGGGGGCTCCTACGAGCAGTACTTC. This codes for CASRPRTGGSYEQYF. The rearrangement joins TRBV27 to TRBJ2-7, with 10 bases aligning to TRBD1. V dropped 6 bases and J dropped 0; count of bases not matched to a gene: 5. CDR3 size: 15 residues. Germline V gives CDR1 MNHEY, CDR2 SMNVEV (reference sequence).

The chain recombines TRBV27 with TRBJ2-7; 7 nucleotides match TRBD2. The V gene's germline CDR1 is MNHEY and CDR2 SMNVEV (reference sequence). This CDR3 region has 14 residues. V shed 5 bases and J 4 bases; nucleotides not matched to a gene: 8. The CDR3 DNA follows: TGTGCCAGCAGTAGCGGGACCCAGCAATACGAGCAGTACTTC. Translation: CASSSGTQQYEQYF.

DNA for the CDR3: TGTGCCAGCAGTGAACCGCATGGGTTGAACACTGAAGCTTTCTTT. This gives the protein CASSEPHGLNTEAFF. The genes are TRBV6-1 and TRBJ1-1, with D unclear. Germline V gene lookup returns CDR1 MNHNS and CDR2 SASEGT. The CDR3 runs 15 residues. V was clipped by 2 bases and J by 0 bases, with 10 bases between them.

The V gene is TRBV29-1, the J gene TRBJ2-1; 7 positions agree with TRBD2. This CDR3 is built from 16 residues. V was pared by 0 bases and J by 3 bases, with 8 bases of the junction left unmatched. The germline CDR1 and CDR2 sequences are SQVTM and ANQGSEA. CDR3 in DNA: TGCAGCGTTGAAGACCCCCGGGGGGAGTACTACAATGAGCAGTTCTTC. Encoded protein: CSVEDPRGEYYNEQFF.

This chain uses TRBV4-1 with TRBJ1-5; D gene ambiguous. Trimming cost V 1 base and J 3 bases, with 10 bases left between them. CDR3 length: 15 residues. Germline CDR1 is MGHRA and CDR2 is YSYEKL. The CDR3 reads CASSQGTEFNQPQHF. DNA for the CDR3: TGCGCCAGCAGCCAAGGGACGGAATTCAATCAGCCCCAGCATTTT.

This clone has a single count. The DNA for the CDR3 is TGTGCCTGGGGACAGGGGACAGCGGAGTACAATGAGCAGTTCTTC. Protein sequence: CAWGQGTAEYNEQFF. The chain recombines TRBV30 with TRBJ2-1; TRBD1 matches 9 bases. This CDR3 has 15 amino acids. Germline V lookup: CDR1 GTSNPN, CDR2 SVGIG (reference sequence). The V gene end was trimmed by 5 bases and the J gene end by 4 bases; junction bases not matched to a gene: 9.

The chain joins TRBV11-3 to TRBJ1-4, with TRBD1 matching 7 bases. This CDR3 comprises 18 residues. With V trimmed by 1 base and J by 8 bases, 16 bases remained unmatched. Germline V lookup: CDR1 SGHNT, CDR2 YENEEA. Written as DNA, the CDR3 is TGTGCCAGCAGCTTAGCGCTCACTAGGGACAGACGTCGGGAAAAACTGTTTTTT. Amino acid sequence: CASSLALTRDRRREKLFF.

This clone was seen once. The chain combines TRBV19 with TRBJ2-3, with D unresolved. Germline values: CDR1 LNHDA, CDR2 SQIVND (reference sequence). The V end was cut by 5 bases, the J end by 6 bases, with 15 bases between. The CDR3 loop spans 14 amino acids. CDR3 sequence: CASSDRVWGDTQYF. In DNA, the CDR3 is TGTGCCAGTAGTGATAGGGTCTGGGGTGATACGCAGTATTTT.